What follows describes a single T cell receptor (beta chain). Other DNA sequences in the same sample also yield this CDR3. The data are from a study of blood T cell repertoires in COVID-19. As for the study in general: The United States, Italy and Spain supplied acute and convalescent COVID-19 samples. PBMCs, B-cell-depleted T cells, or T cells provided the cDNA or gDNA that made up the material.

Per the original data handling: Counts of nucleated cells, estimated from reference gene primer amplification, were obtained. The assay was immunoSEQ multiplex PCR, and TCRdb's table has in-frame clones only and misses some. The V and J calls and clone size are taken from that table; D and trimming were inferred from the DNA. The sample includes more than 20,000 clones, 65% to 85% of them seen just once. This CDR3 contains 13 residues. Germline V lookup: CDR1 SGDLS, CDR2 YYNGEE. V lost 2 bases to trimming and J lost 5 bases; unmatched junction nucleotides: 0. This TCR derives from an elderly man with active or convalescent COVID-19. The rearrangement joins TRBV9 to TRBJ2-2; 7 bases agree with TRBD2. Sequencing was performed on peripheral blood. The CDR3 sequence is CASSVGLTGELFF. DNA for the CDR3: TGTGCCAGCAGCGTGGGACTAACCGGGGAGCTGTTTTTT.